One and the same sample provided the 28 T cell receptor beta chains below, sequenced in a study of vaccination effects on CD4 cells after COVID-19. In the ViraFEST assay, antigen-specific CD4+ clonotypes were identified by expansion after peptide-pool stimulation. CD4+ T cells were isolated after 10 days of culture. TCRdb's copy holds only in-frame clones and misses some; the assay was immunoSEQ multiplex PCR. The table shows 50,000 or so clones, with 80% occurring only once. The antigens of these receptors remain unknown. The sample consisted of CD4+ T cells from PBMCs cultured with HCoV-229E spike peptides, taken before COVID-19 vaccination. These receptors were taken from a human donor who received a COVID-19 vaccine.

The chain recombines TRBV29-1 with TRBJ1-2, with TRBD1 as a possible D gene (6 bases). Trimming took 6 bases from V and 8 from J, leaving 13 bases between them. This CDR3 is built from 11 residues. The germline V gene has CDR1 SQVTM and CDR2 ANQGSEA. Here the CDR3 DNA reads TGCAGCGTGTACAGGGTCGAGGGCTACACCTTC. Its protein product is CSVYRVEGYTF.

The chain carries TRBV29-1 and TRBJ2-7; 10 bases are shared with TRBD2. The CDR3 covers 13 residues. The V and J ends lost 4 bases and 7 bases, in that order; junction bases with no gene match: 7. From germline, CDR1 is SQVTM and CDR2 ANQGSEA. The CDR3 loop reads CSVGDSGGREQYV. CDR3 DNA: TGCAGCGTTGGAGATAGCGGGGGGAGGGAGCAGTACGTC.

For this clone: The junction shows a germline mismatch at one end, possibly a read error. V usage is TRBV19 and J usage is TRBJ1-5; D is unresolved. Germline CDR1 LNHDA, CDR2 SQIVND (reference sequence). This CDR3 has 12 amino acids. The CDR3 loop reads CASSIGIKPQHF. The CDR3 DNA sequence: TGTGCCAGTAGCATAGGGATAAAGCCCCAGCATTTT. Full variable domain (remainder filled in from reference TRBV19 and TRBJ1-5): DGGITQSPKYLFRKEGQNVTLSCEQNLNHDAMYWYRQDPGQGLRLIYYSQIVNDFQKGDIAEGYSVSREKKESFPLTVTSAQKNPTAFYLCASSIGIKPQHFGDGTRLSIL.

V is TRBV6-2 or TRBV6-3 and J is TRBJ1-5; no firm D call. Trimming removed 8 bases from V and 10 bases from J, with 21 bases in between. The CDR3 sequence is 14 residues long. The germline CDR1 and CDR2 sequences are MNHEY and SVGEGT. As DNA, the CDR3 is TGTGCCAGCGGCCCGGACGTGGTGATCGAACCCCAGCATTTT. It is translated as CASGPDVVIEPQHF.

For the CDR3, the DNA is TGTGCCACCAGTGATTTAGCGGGGGGGCCAGATACGCAGTATTTT. It is translated as CATSDLAGGPDTQYF. The V call is TRBV24-1, the J call TRBJ2-3, with 10 bases identical to TRBD2. Looked up from germline, CDR1 is KGHDR and CDR2 is SFDVKD. This CDR3 spans 15 amino acids. Trimming removed 1 base from V and 4 bases from J; junction bases left unmatched: 1.

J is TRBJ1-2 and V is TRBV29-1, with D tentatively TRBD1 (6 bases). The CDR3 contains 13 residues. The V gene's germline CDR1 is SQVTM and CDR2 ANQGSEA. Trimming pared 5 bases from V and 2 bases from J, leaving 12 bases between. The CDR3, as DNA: TGCAGCGTTTTGAGGGGGTCAAACTATGGCTACACCTTC. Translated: CSVLRGSNYGYTF.

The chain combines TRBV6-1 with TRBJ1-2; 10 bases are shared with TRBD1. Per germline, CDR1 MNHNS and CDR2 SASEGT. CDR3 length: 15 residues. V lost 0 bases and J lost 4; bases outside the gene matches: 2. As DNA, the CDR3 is TGTGCCAGCAGTGAAGCGGGGACAGGGGTCTATGGCTACACCTTC. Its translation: CASSEAGTGVYGYTF.

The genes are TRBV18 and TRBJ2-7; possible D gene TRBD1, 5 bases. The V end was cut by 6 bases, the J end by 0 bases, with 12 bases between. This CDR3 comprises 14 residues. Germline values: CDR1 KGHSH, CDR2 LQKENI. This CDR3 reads CASSQQANSYEQYV. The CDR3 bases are TGTGCCAGCTCCCAACAGGCTAACTCCTACGAGCAGTACGTC.

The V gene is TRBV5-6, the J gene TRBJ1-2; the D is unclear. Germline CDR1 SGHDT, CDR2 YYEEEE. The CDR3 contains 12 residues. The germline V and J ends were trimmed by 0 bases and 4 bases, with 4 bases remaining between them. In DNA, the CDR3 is TGTGCCAGCAGCTTGGACAGCTATGGCTACACCTTC. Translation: CASSLDSYGYTF. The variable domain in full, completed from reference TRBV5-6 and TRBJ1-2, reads DAGVTQSPTHLIKTRGQQVTLRCSPKSGHDTVSWYQQALGQGPQFIFQYYEEEERQRGNFPDRFSGHQFPNYSSELNVNALLLGDSALYLCASSLDSYGYTFGSGTRLTVV.

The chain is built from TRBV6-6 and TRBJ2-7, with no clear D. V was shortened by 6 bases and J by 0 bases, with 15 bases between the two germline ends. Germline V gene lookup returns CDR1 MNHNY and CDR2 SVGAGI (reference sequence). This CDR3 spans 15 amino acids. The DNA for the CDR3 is TGTGCCAGCAGACACTCTCCCTTCAGCTCCTACGAGCAGTACGTC. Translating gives CASRHSPFSSYEQYV.

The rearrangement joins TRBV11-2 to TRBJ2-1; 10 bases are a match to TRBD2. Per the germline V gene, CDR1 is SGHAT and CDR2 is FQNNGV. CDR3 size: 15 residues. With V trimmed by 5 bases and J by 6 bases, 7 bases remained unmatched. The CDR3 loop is CASSPGSGGSNEQFF. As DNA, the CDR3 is TGTGCCAGCAGCCCAGGTAGCGGGGGGTCCAATGAGCAGTTCTTC.

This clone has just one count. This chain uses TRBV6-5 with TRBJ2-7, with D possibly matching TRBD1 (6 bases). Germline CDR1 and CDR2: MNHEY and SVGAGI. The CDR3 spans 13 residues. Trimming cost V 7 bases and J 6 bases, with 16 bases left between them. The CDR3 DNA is TGTGCCAGCACACCGGGACACTTTCGCGAGCAGTACGTC. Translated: CASTPGHFREQYV.

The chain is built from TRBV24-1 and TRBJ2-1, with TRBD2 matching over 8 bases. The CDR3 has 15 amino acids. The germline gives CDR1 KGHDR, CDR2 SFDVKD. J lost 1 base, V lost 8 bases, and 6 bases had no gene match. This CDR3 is CATKSSGESYNEQFF. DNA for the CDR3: TGTGCCACCAAGAGTAGCGGGGAATCCTACAATGAGCAGTTCTTC.

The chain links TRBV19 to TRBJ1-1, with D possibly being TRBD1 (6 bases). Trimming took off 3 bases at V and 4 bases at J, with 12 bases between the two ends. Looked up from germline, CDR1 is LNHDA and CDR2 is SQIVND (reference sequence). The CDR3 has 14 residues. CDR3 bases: TGTGCCAGTAGTATTGGACAGCCGGGCACTGAAGCTTTCTTT. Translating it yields CASSIGQPGTEAFF.

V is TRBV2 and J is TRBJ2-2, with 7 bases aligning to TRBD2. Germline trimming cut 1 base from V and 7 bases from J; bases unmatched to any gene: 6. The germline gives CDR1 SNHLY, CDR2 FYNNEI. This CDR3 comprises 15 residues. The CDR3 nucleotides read TGTGCCAGCAGTGAAGATGGGAGGGCACTCGGGGAGCTGTTTTTT. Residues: CASSEDGRALGELFF.

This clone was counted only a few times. CDR3 nucleotide sequence: TGCGCCAGCAGCCCAGACACCGGGGAAGCCTATGGCTACACCTTC. Encoded protein: CASSPDTGEAYGYTF. The chain couples TRBV5-1 to TRBJ1-2; D unresolved. The CDR3 is 15 amino acids. Trimming took off 4 bases at V and 4 bases at J, with 17 bases between the two ends. The germline gives CDR1 SGHRS, CDR2 YFSETQ.

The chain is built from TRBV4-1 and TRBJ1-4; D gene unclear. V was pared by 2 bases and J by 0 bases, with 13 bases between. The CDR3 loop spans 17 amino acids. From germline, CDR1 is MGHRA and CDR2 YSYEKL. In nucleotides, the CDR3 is TGCGCCAGCAGCCAACGGAGCAATCTTGCAACTAATGAAAAACTGTTTTTT. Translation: CASSQRSNLATNEKLFF.

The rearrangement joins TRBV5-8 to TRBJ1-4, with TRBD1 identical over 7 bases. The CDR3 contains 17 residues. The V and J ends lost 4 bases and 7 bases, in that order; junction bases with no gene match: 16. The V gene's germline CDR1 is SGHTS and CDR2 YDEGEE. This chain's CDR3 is CASSRNRYRGGGEKLFF. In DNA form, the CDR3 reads TGTGCCAGCAGCCGCAATCGTTACAGGGGAGGAGGTGAAAAACTGTTTTTT.

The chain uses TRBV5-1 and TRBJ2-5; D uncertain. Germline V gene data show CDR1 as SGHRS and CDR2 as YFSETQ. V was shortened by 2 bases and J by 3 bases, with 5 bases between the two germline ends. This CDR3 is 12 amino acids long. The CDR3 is CASSFSEETQYF. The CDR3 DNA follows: TGCGCCAGCAGCTTTAGTGAAGAGACCCAGTACTTC.

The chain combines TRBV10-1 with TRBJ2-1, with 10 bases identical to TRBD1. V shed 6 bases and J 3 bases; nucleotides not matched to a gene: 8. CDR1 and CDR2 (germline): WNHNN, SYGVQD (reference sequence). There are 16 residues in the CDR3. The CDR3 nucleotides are TGCGCCAGCAGCTCAGTTGGGACAGGGGTCTACAATGAGCAGTTCTTC. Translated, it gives CASSSVGTGVYNEQFF.

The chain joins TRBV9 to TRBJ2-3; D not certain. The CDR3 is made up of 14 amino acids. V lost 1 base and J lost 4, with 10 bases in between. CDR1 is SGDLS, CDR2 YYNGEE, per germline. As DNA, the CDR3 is TGTGCCAGCAGCGTATCTAGTGGAGCAGATACGCAGTATTTT. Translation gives CASSVSSGADTQYF.

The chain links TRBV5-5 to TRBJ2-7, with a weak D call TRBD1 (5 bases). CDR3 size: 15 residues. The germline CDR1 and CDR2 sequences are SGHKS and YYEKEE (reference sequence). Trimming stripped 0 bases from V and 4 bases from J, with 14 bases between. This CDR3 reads CASSLAAGSQYEQYV. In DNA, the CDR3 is TGTGCCAGCAGCTTGGCCGCAGGGTCCCAGTACGAGCAGTACGTC.

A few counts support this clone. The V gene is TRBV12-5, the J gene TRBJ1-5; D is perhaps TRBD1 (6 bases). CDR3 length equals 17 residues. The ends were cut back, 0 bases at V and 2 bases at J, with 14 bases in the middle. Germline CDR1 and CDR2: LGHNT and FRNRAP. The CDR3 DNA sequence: TGTGCTAGTGGTTTGGTAAATGACAGGTCGGGCAATCAGCCCCAGCATTTT. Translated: CASGLVNDRSGNQPQHF. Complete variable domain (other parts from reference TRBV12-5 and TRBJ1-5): DARVTQTPRHKVTEMGQEVTMRCQPILGHNTVFWYRQTMMQGLELLAYFRNRAPLDDSGMPKDRFSAEMPDATLATLKIQPSEPRDSAVYFCASGLVNDRSGNQPQHFGDGTRLSIL.

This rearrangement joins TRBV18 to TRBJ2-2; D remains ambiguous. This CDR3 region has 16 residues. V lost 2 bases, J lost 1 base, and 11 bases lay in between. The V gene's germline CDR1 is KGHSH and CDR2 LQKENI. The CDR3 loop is CASSPLEFGNTGELFF. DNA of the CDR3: TGTGCCAGCTCACCATTAGAGTTCGGGAACACCGGGGAGCTGTTTTTT.

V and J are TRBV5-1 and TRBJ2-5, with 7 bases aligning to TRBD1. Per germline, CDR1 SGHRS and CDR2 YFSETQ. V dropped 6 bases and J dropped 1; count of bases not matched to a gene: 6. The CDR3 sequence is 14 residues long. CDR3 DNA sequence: TGCGCCAGCATGAATTGGGACAGCCAAGAGACCCAGTACTTC. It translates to CASMNWDSQETQYF.

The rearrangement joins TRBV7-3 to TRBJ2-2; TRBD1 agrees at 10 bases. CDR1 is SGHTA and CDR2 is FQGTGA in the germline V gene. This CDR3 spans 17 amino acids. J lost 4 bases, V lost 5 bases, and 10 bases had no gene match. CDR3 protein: CASSPWSGTGVTGELFF. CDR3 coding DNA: TGTGCCAGCAGCCCTTGGTCCGGGACAGGGGTCACCGGGGAGCTGTTTTTT.

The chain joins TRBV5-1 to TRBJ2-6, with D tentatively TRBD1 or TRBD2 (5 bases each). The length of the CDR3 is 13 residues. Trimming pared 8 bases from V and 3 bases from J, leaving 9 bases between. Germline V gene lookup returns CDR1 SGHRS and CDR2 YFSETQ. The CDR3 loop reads CASRGFGANVLTF. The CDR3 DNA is TGCGCCAGTCGGGGCTTTGGGGCCAACGTCCTGACTTTC. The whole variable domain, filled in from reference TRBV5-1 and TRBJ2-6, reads KAGVTQTPRYLIKTRGQQVTLSCSPISGHRSVSWYQQTPGQGLQFLFEYFSETQRNKGNFPGRFSGRQFSNSRSEMNVSTLELGDSALYLCASRGFGANVLTFGAGSRLTVL.

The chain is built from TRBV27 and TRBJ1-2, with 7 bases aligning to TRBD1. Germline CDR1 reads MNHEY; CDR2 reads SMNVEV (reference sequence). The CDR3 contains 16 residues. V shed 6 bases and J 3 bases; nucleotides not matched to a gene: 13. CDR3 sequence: CASRLTDRAGDYGYTF. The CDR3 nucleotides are TGTGCCAGCAGACTTACCGACAGGGCTGGGGACTATGGCTACACCTTC.